The present T cell receptor (beta chain) was sequenced within a study of blood T cells in healthy people across ages. The CDR3 is made up of 12 amino acids. The V gene lost 1 base and the J gene lost 6 bases, with 9 bases spanning the gap. Germline-derived CDR1 and CDR2 are DFQATT and SNEGSKA (reference sequence). This clonotype came up a few times. The antigen remains undetermined. Study conclusions and caveats: There were more naive CD4+ cells and higher diversity in long-lived donors than in aged donors.

A second PCR of about 7 to 12 cycles used a sample-barcoded 5' primer and a J-beta primer mix. Using its own MiXCR run on the 5' RACE reads, TCRdb lists one record per CDR3 protein. The table has about 1.8 million distinct CDR3 sequences, roughly 52% seen once. V usage is TRBV20-1 and J usage is TRBJ1-2; D is perhaps TRBD1 (6 bases). The sample taken for sequencing was blood. The source of this sequence is a middle-aged woman in good health. The CDR3 nucleotides are TGCAGTGCTAGAGGGGCAGGGGATGGCTACACCTTC. This sequence encodes CSARGAGDGYTF.